The entry below describes one T cell receptor beta chain. No antigen is known for it. No quality values exist for individual bases; no much larger clone is one base distant. This sample's time point label indicates: baseline before first vaccination. Samples from vaccinated people were obtained from the UK trials COV001 and COV002, which included a single-blind randomized controlled phase 2/3 trial of AZD1222 (ChAdOx1 nCoV-19) in healthy adults. For TCRbeta chain sequencing, PBMC samples from trial participants were taken at day 0 and at day 28 after the second dose. Based on the germline V gene, the CDR1 and CDR2 sequences are MGHRA and YSYEKL. The CDR3 sequence holds 16 residues, the cysteine and phenylalanine included. The read is trimmed to its CDR3 DNA, 48 bases read in frame from base 1. Trimmed from V: 4 bases; trimmed from J: 8 bases; junction bases lacking a gene match: 10. The source of the sample is a study of T cell responses to AZD1222 COVID-19 vaccine (dated by TCRdb to about 2021). Broadly, across the study: AZD1222 recipients with second doses at about 4 weeks or about 12 weeks were pooled, because spike-specific TCR depth and breadth did not differ between schedules. A total of 233 trial participants underwent TCR sequencing, of whom 207 had received two doses of AZD1222 and some 25 had received two doses of the MenACWY control vaccine. Enrollment into the trials was organized by age into subgroups of 18-55, 56-69 and 70-plus years, and those subgroups contained about 160, 30 and 59 TCR-sequenced participants, respectively. The investigation overall reported the following: Vaccine-associated CD4 TCRs spanned the whole spike protein, with dominant responses in regions 160-218 and 743-854. Conclusions about previously exposed vaccinees were limited because only a handful of AZD1222 recipients were SARS-CoV-2 seropositive at baseline. Reportedly, close to half of the unique spike-specific TCRs recognized epitopes lying outside the regions that are mutated in the B.1.351 and B.1.1.7 variants. Because no day 14 peak-response samples were available, repertoires were characterized only after the peak T cell response. After two AZD1222 doses, both the breadth and the depth of spike-specific TCRs were significantly higher than at day 0 and than in MenACWY recipients. Most participants were white British and females outnumbered males, and the authors suggested that clonal diversity may have been underestimated. In the small 56-69-year group, the increase in depth fell short of significance, most likely because of low power.

The CDR3 regions of human TCRbeta chains were analyzed by immunosequencing. As for the original processing: Repertoire TCRs were checked for matches against a reference library of SARS-CoV-2-specific TCRs that had been generated using the MIRA antigen-specificity platform. Breadth was defined as the fraction of unique TCRs that were SARS-CoV-2-associated. Depth was defined as the fraction of total T cells that were SARS-CoV-2-associated. Using the MIRA data, every spike-specific TCR was mapped to the spike region that the TCR reacted to and assigned to either a CD4 or a CD8 class. Log10-transformed breadth and depth values were compared by one-way ANOVA with Sidak's multiple comparisons tests. TCRdb obtained this table from immuneACCESS and retained in-frame rearrangements with V and J assigned. These tables miss some clones; where compared with another copy, unresolved V genes account for less than half of the shortfall, and the remainder is unexplained. The V and J calls and clone size are taken from that table; D and trimming were inferred from the DNA. The sample table lists more than 70,000 clones, nearly 90% of them with a count of one. The ten top clones hold more than 1.3% of the sample.

This sample comprised peripheral blood, obtained on day 0 of AZD1222 vaccination. This TCR came from an adult in good health. Recombination linked TRBV4-1 to TRBJ2-3, and 12 bases in between align with TRBD2. The DNA reads as follows: TGCGCCAGCAGCCCCCGGACTAGCGGGAAAGAGCGTACGCAGTATTTT. It translates as CASSPRTSGKERTQYF.